This TCR beta chain comes out of a study of human T cells and chemical hapten exposure. The time point: patch test 1, 2 weeks after DPC sensitization. Treatment reported: therapeutic diphenylcyclopropenone sensitization with weekly scalp DPC. Patches went on only after blood had been drawn each time. The authors' total RNA extraction used unfractionated whole blood. TCRdb re-derived calls from the RACE reads in MiXCR, one entry per CDR3 protein. The sample lists 150,000 to 200,000 distinct CDR3 sequences, approximately 20% occurring once. Source: whole blood, taken in connection with sensitization to the hapten diphenylcyclopropenone (DPC). The receptor's source is a woman in her fifties or sixties with alopecia areata. Some clones in this sample may be carry-over from other donors' samples.

In nucleotides, the CDR3 is TGTGCCAGCAGTGACGAGGCTAGTTATAATGAGCAGTTCTTC. This translates into CASSDEASYNEQFF. V gene TRBV6-4 combines with J gene TRBJ2-1; D is uncertain. In germline, CDR1 is MRHNA, CDR2 SNTAGT. V was clipped by 2 bases and J by 7 bases, with 12 bases between them. The length of the CDR3 is 14 residues.